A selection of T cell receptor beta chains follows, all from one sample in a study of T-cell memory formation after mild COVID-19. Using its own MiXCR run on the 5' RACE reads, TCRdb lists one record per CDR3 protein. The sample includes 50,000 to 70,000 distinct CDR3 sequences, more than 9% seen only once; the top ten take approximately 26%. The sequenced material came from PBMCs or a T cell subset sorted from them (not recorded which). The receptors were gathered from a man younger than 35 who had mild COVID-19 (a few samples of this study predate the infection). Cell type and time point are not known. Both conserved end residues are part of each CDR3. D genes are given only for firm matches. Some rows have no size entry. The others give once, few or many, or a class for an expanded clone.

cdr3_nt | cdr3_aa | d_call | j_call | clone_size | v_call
TGTGCCAGCAGTTACACTTCCGCGGGGCACGAGACCCAGTACTTC | CASSYTSAGHETQYF | . | TRBJ2-5 | . | TRBV6-6
TGTGCCAGCGGCCCCGGGACCCACTGGGGAGAGACCCAGTACTTC | CASGPGTHWGETQYF | . | TRBJ2-5 | . | TRBV6-1
TGTGCCACCAGCCTCGGGACTAGCGGGGTCTACGAGCAGTACTTC | CATSLGTSGVYEQYF | TRBD2 | TRBJ2-7 | many | TRBV15
TGTGCCAGCAGCTTAGTGCGGCCGGGGCCTGGAAACACCATATATTTT | CASSLVRPGPGNTIYF | . | TRBJ1-3 | . | TRBV7-8
TGCGCCAGCAGCCAAGCGGCGAGCGGGTTAGCCTACGAGCAGTACTTC | CASSQAASGLAYEQYF | . | TRBJ2-7 | many | TRBV4-1
TGCGCCAGCAGCGGGACAACGAACACCGGGGAGCTGTTTTTT | CASSGTTNTGELFF | . | TRBJ2-2 | few | TRBV5-1
TGTGCCAGCAGCTCAGGGTACTATCAGCCCCAGCATTTT | CASSSGYYQPQHF | . | TRBJ1-5 | . | TRBV7-6
TGTGCCAGCAGCTTGAGGGGGGCGCAGGTAGCTTTCTTT | CASSLRGAQVAFF | . | TRBJ1-1 | many | TRBV7-2
TGCAGTGCTAGCACTCCCGGGACAGGCTCGCATCATGAGCAGTTCTTC | CSASTPGTGSHHEQFF | TRBD1 | TRBJ2-1 | . | TRBV20-1
TGTGCCAGCAGGAGCTCTGGAAACACCATATATTTT | CASRSSGNTIYF | . | TRBJ1-3 | few | TRBV7-2
TGTGCCAGCGGGGTCCCAATTATGAACACTGAAGCTTTCTTT | CASGVPIMNTEAFF | . | TRBJ1-1 | . | TRBV12-3/TRBV12-4
TGTGCCACCAGCGCACAGGGGAGACAGCCCCAGCATTTT | CATSAQGRQPQHF | TRBD1 | TRBJ1-5 | . | TRBV15
TGTGCCAGCAGTTACGTGACTAGCGGGGAGTCAGATACGCAGTATTTT | CASSYVTSGESDTQYF | TRBD2 | TRBJ2-3 | many | TRBV6-2/TRBV6-3
TGCAGCTTCGGGGCGGCGGGGACGGGCAATGAGCAGTTCTTC | CSFGAAGTGNEQFF | . | TRBJ2-1 | many | TRBV29-1
TGCGCCAGCAGCCAGCCCAGCGGGGGGGTCAATGAGCAGTTCTTC | CASSQPSGGVNEQFF | TRBD2 | TRBJ2-1 | once | TRBV4-3
TGTGCCAGCAGCAAAGAGTCCCCCTACCGACACTACCAAGAGACCCAGTACTTC | CASSKESPYRHYQETQYF | . | TRBJ2-5 | few | TRBV21-1
TGCAGCGGGATAATTCTCGGTGTTCTTTTTTTT | CSGIILGVLFF | . | TRBJ1-4 | . | TRBV29-1
TGTGCCAGCAGTCCAACAGGGGGGTCCTACAATGAGCAGTTCTTC | CASSPTGGSYNEQFF | TRBD1 | TRBJ2-1 | . | TRBV12-3/TRBV12-4
TGTGCCAGCAGTTTGCCGGGACGGCACCACGAGCAGTACTTC | CASSLPGRHHEQYF | . | TRBJ2-7 | many | TRBV27
TGTGCCAGCAGTTACTCACAGAACACTGAAGCTTTCTTT | CASSYSQNTEAFF | . | TRBJ1-1 | . | TRBV6-5
TGTGCCAGCTCACCACCGTCGCTGACCTACAATGAGCAGTTCTTC | CASSPPSLTYNEQFF | . | TRBJ2-1 | few | TRBV18
TGCGCCAGCAGCCGCGGACTAGCGGGGAATGAGCAGTTCTTC | CASSRGLAGNEQFF | TRBD2 | TRBJ2-1 | many | TRBV4-3
TGCAGTGCTAGACGGGCGGTCCATGAAAAACTGTTTTTT | CSARRAVHEKLFF | . | TRBJ1-4 | many | TRBV20-1
TGTGCCAGCAGTTACTCGGGGGACACCGGGGAGCTGTTTTTT | CASSYSGDTGELFF | . | TRBJ2-2 | many | TRBV6-5
TGTGCCAGCAGCTTCTGGGAGGCCGGGGAGCTGTTTTTT | CASSFWEAGELFF | . | TRBJ2-2 | . | TRBV7-9